This T cell receptor beta chain was sequenced in a study of blood T cell repertoires in COVID-19. On the study more broadly: Acute and convalescent COVID-19 samples came from the United States, Italy and Spain.

CDR1 is MNHNS and CDR2 is SASEGT in the germline V gene. J gave up 3 bases and V 1 base, and 3 bases lay outside the gene matches. The length of the CDR3 is 15 residues. The data were produced by immunoSEQ multiplex PCR, yet TCRdb's version contains in-frame clones alone and is incomplete. The sample consists of about 250,000 clones, around 88% of them appearing once. Seattle's cohort entered during active infection and was followed longitudinally. Many counts were recorded for this clone. Sequencing was carried out using peripheral blood. V and J are TRBV6-1 and TRBJ1-3, with 7 bases identical to TRBD1. The receptor was isolated from a woman aged 30 to 39 with COVID-19, enrolled during active disease. The CDR3 loop reads CASSEGSGGGNTIYF. As DNA, the CDR3 is TGTGCCAGCAGTGAAGGCTCAGGGGGTGGAAACACCATATATTTT.